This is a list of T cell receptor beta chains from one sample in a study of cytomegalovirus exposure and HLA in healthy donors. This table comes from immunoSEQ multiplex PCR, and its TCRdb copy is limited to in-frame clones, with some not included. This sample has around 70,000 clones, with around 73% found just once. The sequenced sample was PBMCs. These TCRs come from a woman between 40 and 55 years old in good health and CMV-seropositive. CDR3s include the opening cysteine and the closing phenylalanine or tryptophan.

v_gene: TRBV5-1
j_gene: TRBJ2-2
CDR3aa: CASSLGAGMNTGELFF

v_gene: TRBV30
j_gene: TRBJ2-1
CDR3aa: CAWSRVNEQFF

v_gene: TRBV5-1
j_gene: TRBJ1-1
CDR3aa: CASSSSGTGSPGPEAFF

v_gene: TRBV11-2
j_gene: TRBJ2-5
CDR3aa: CASSSNHGETQYF

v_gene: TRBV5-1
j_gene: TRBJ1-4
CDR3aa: CASSLQTGGPEKLFF

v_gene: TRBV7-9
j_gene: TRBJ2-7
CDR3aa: CASSLRLAGHEQYF

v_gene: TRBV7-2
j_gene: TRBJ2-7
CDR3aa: CASSLPGTATHYEQYF

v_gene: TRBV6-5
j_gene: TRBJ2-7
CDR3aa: CASRSGGSSYEQYF

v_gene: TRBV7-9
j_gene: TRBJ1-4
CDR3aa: CASRTGVGEKLFF

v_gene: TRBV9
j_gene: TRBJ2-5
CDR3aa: CASSAPTGAPETQYF

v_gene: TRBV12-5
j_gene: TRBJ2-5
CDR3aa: CASGPGNRETQYF

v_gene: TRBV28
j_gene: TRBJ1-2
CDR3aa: CASSLPGGWGYTF

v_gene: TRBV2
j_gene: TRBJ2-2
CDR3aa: CASRNRAAGELFF

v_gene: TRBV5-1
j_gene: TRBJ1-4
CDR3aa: CASSSRESAEKLFF

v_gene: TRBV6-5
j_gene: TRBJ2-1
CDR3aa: CASSGRTGALNEQFF